Shown below are 8 T cell receptor beta chains from a single sample sequenced in a study of graft-versus-host responses after intestinal transplantation. The antigens these receptors bind are not known. Sequenced by immunoSEQ multiplex PCR; TCRdb stores in-frame clones only, minus some. In the table there are 90,000 to 120,000 clones, approximately 88% of which are singletons. Sequences were derived from unstimulated CD4+ T cells sorted from spleen or lymph node cells, sampled before transplant. The source is a human donor who was the organ donor for an intestinal transplant.

This chain joins TRBV29-1 and TRBJ2-5; D not resolved. Germline V gives CDR1 SQVTM, CDR2 ANQGSEA. With 3 bases removed from V and 3 bases from J, the gap between germline ends came to 11 bases. This CDR3 spans 13 amino acids. The CDR3 is CSVDFSSKETQYF. For the CDR3, the DNA is TGCAGCGTTGATTTTAGTTCCAAAGAGACCCAGTACTTC.

The J gene is TRBJ1-1, the V gene TRBV14; D call uncertain. V was cut by 4 bases and J by 4 bases, with 16 bases left in between. The CDR3 contains 15 residues. CDR1 and CDR2 from the germline V gene are SGHDN and FVKESK. CDR3 region: CASSRDSHKSTEAFF. CDR3 DNA sequence: TGTGCCAGCAGCCGAGACTCACACAAGTCCACTGAAGCTTTCTTT.

The rearrangement joins TRBV6-6 to TRBJ2-5; D unclear. Germline V gene lookup returns CDR1 MNHNY and CDR2 SVGAGI (reference sequence). The CDR3 is 12 residues long. Trimming stripped 6 bases from V and 5 bases from J, with 10 bases between. As DNA, the CDR3 is TGTGCCAGCAGCCTAACGAGGGAGACCCAGTACTTC. As protein: CASSLTRETQYF.

About this clone itself: Relative to the germline gene, one junction end is altered; a read error may explain this. The J gene is TRBJ1-3, the V gene TRBV5-1; the match to TRBD1 covers 7 bases. Germline V lookup: CDR1 SGHRS, CDR2 YFSETQ. This CDR3 region has 15 residues. This chain's CDR3 is CASSTYRGSGNTIYF. For the CDR3, the DNA is TGTGCCAGCAGCACATACAGGGGTTCTGGAAACACCATATATTTT.

The J gene is TRBJ1-1, the V gene TRBV23-1, with D possibly matching TRBD1 (6 bases). TRBV23-1 is noted as an ORF with a role that remains uncertain. Trimming shortened V by 1 base and J by 3 bases, and 21 bases separated the two germline ends. This CDR3 has 18 residues. CDR3 sequence (DNA): TGCGCCAGCAGTCAATGGTTCGACAGGCCCAGATGGGACACTGAAGCTTTCTTT. It encodes CASSQWFDRPRWDTEAFF.

The chain links TRBV4-2 to TRBJ2-3; 8 bases line up with TRBD2. This CDR3 is built from 15 residues. The J segment lost 5 bases and the V segment lost 0 bases, leaving 4 bases of the junction unmatched. From germline, CDR1 is LGHNA and CDR2 YNFKEQ. The CDR3 here is CASSQDLGLGDTQYF. The CDR3 nucleotides are TGTGCCAGCAGCCAAGATCTGGGACTAGGAGATACGCAGTATTTT.

The J gene is TRBJ2-4, the V gene TRBV10-2; D is perhaps TRBD1 (6 bases). V was trimmed by 8 bases and J by 1 base, leaving 12 bases between them. Germline lookup yields CDR1 WSHSY and CDR2 SAAADI. The CDR3 consists of 14 residues. Written as DNA, the CDR3 is TGCGCCAGCCCACTCGACAGGGCCAAAAACATTCAGTACTTC. It encodes CASPLDRAKNIQYF.

The V and J genes are TRBV28 and TRBJ2-7, with D unclear. This CDR3 has 16 amino acids. The ends were cut back, 6 bases at V and 0 bases at J, with 18 bases in the middle. Germline values: CDR1 MDHEN, CDR2 SYDVKM. The chain's CDR3 is CASSFTFTSSSYEQYF. The CDR3 DNA sequence: TGTGCCAGCAGCTTTACTTTTACATCGAGCTCCTACGAGCAGTACTTC.